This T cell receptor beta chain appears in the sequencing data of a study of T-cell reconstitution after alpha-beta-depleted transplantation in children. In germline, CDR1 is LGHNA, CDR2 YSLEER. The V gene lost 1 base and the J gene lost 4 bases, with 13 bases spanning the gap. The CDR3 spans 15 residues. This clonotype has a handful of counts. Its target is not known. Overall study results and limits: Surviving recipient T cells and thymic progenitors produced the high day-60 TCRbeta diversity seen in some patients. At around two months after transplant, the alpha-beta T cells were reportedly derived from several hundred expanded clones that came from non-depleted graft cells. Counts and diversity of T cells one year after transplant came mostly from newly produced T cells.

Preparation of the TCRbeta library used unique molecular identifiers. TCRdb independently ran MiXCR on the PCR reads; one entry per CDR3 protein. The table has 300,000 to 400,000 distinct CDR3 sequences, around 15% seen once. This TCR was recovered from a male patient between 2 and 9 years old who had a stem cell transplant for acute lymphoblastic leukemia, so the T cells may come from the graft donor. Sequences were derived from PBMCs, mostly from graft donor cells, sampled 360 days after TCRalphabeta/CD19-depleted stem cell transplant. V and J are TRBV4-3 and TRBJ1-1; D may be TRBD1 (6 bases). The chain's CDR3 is CASSQVAQGVTEAFF. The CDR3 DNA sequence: TGCGCCAGCAGCCAAGTAGCACAGGGAGTCACTGAAGCTTTCTTT.